The table lists the clone carrying this T cell receptor beta chain with many counts. These data belong to a study of blood T cells in healthy people across ages. Primers used in a second PCR of about 6 to 12 cycles were a sample-barcoded 5' primer and a J-beta primer mix. TCRdb reprocessed the 5' RACE reads via MiXCR and lists one record per CDR3 protein. The data show just under 900,000 distinct CDR3 sequences, 29% seen once. This CDR3 region has 16 residues. V gave up 4 bases and J gave up 2 bases, with 15 bases separating them. Germline V lookup: CDR1 SGHRS, CDR2 YFSETQ. Material for sequencing was blood. The TCR was taken from a woman older than 75 in good health. The rearrangement uses TRBV5-1 and TRBJ1-4; tentatively, D is TRBD1 (6 bases). CDR3: CASSAATGPTNEKLFF. In nucleotides, the CDR3 is TGCGCCAGCAGCGCGGCAACAGGGCCCACTAATGAAAAACTGTTTTTT.